Listed below are T cell receptor beta chains from one sample, sequenced in a study of blood T cell repertoires in COVID-19. Measured with immunoSEQ multiplex PCR; TCRdb has only the in-frame clones, and not every one. The repertoire holds 140,000 to 150,000 clones, almost 80% seen once, with about 9% in the top ten. Sequenced: peripheral blood. The source of these receptors is a man aged 50 to 59 with active or convalescent COVID-19. Each CDR3 is given with its conserved first and last residue. D genes are given only for firm matches. Not every row has a clone size; where given, it reads once, few, many or a size class.

clone size: NA; V gene: TRBV3-1/TRBV3-2; D gene: TRBD1; J gene: TRBJ1-2; CDR3 DNA: TGTGCCAGCAGCCCCCAGGGGGTGAGCTACACCTTC; CDR3 protein: CASSPQGVSYTF
clone size: NA; V gene: TRBV7-2; D gene: NA; J gene: TRBJ2-1; CDR3 DNA: TGTGCCAGCAGCTTCCCCGGACTCAGAGGCAATGAGCAGTTCTTC; CDR3 protein: CASSFPGLRGNEQFF
clone size: NA; V gene: TRBV7-6; D gene: NA; J gene: TRBJ1-4; CDR3 DNA: TGTGCCAGCAGCCTTCGGGACACCGCTATTAATGAAAAACTGTTTTTT; CDR3 protein: CASSLRDTAINEKLFF
clone size: NA; V gene: TRBV2; D gene: NA; J gene: TRBJ2-2; CDR3 DNA: TGTGCCTGTCGTCCCACCGGGGAGCTGTTTTTT; CDR3 protein: CACRPTGELFF
clone size: NA; V gene: TRBV6-1; D gene: NA; J gene: TRBJ2-1; CDR3 DNA: TGTGCCAGCAGTGAAAGACTCAACTCCTACAATGAGCAGTTCTTC; CDR3 protein: CASSERLNSYNEQFF
clone size: once; V gene: TRBV9; D gene: NA; J gene: TRBJ1-1; CDR3 DNA: TGTGCCAGCAGCGTAGCGAGTCCTACTGAAGCTTTCTTT; CDR3 protein: CASSVASPTEAFF
clone size: NA; V gene: TRBV13; D gene: NA; J gene: TRBJ2-5; CDR3 DNA: TGTGCCAGCAGCTTAGGGGGACTCGGCCAAGAGACCCAGTACTTC; CDR3 protein: CASSLGGLGQETQYF
clone size: few; V gene: TRBV11-2; D gene: TRBD1; J gene: TRBJ1-1; CDR3 DNA: TGTGCCAGCAGTACGGGACAGAATGAAGCTTTCTTT; CDR3 protein: CASSTGQNEAFF
clone size: once; V gene: TRBV20-1; D gene: TRBD2; J gene: TRBJ2-1; CDR3 DNA: TGCAGTGCTAGTGGGGCGGGAGTCTCCAATGAGCAGTTCTTC; CDR3 protein: CSASGAGVSNEQFF
clone size: once; V gene: TRBV20-1; D gene: NA; J gene: TRBJ2-1; CDR3 DNA: TGCAGTGCTGTGACAGGTTATGAGCAGTTCTTC; CDR3 protein: CSAVTGYEQFF
clone size: NA; V gene: TRBV30; D gene: TRBD1; J gene: TRBJ1-5; CDR3 DNA: TGTGCCTGCTCGACAGGGGCTTACAATCAGCCCCAGCATTTT; CDR3 protein: CACSTGAYNQPQHF
clone size: NA; V gene: TRBV28; D gene: TRBD2; J gene: TRBJ2-1; CDR3 DNA: TGTGCCAGCAGACCCGCGACTAGCGGGAGGAATGAGCAGTTCTTC; CDR3 protein: CASRPATSGRNEQFF
clone size: NA; V gene: TRBV21-1; D gene: NA; J gene: TRBJ1-5; CDR3 DNA: TGTGCCAGCAGCAAATCTAGGGGGACAGGGGATAGCAATCAGCCCCAGCATTTT; CDR3 protein: CASSKSRGTGDSNQPQHF
clone size: NA; V gene: TRBV5-1; D gene: TRBD2; J gene: TRBJ2-2; CDR3 DNA: TGCGCCAGCAGCTCTATAGCGGGAGGGAACACCGGGGAGCTGTTTTTT; CDR3 protein: CASSSIAGGNTGELFF
clone size: NA; V gene: TRBV5-1; D gene: NA; J gene: TRBJ1-1; CDR3 DNA: TGCGCCAGCAGCTTATTTGGGGGAGGCACTGAAGCTTTCTTT; CDR3 protein: CASSLFGGGTEAFF
clone size: NA; V gene: TRBV6-5; D gene: TRBD1; J gene: TRBJ2-2; CDR3 DNA: TGTGCCAGCAGTTACCTGGGGACAGGTAGGGCCGGGGAGCTGTTTTTT; CDR3 protein: CASSYLGTGRAGELFF
clone size: NA; V gene: TRBV28; D gene: TRBD1; J gene: TRBJ1-3; CDR3 DNA: TGTGCCAGCGGCCGAGGACAGGGCTGGGGAAACACCATATATTTT; CDR3 protein: CASGRGQGWGNTIYF
clone size: few; V gene: TRBV9; D gene: TRBD1; J gene: TRBJ1-1; CDR3 DNA: TGTGCCAGCAGCAGACAGGGCATTGGGACTGAAGCTTTCTTT; CDR3 protein: CASSRQGIGTEAFF
clone size: once; V gene: TRBV9; D gene: TRBD1; J gene: TRBJ1-5; CDR3 DNA: TGTGCCAGCAGCGTAGCCGGCAGGGGGCAGCCCCAGCATTTT; CDR3 protein: CASSVAGRGQPQHF
clone size: NA; V gene: TRBV3-1/TRBV3-2; D gene: NA; J gene: TRBJ2-7; CDR3 DNA: TGTGCCAGCAGCCTGGGAGCCTACGAGCAGTACTTC; CDR3 protein: CASSLGAYEQYF
clone size: NA; V gene: TRBV5-4; D gene: TRBD1; J gene: TRBJ1-4; CDR3 DNA: TGTGCCAGCAGCTGGACACAGGGGGCAGAAGAAAAACTGTTTTTT; CDR3 protein: CASSWTQGAEEKLFF
clone size: NA; V gene: TRBV18; D gene: NA; J gene: TRBJ1-2; CDR3 DNA: TGTGCCAGCTCGCTGCAGACAGCTTCTTATGGCTACACCTTC; CDR3 protein: CASSLQTASYGYTF